This T cell receptor beta chain was documented in a study of shared clonotypes between healthy human individuals. TCRdb's copy holds only in-frame clones and misses some; the assay was immunoSEQ multiplex PCR. Found here are about 2.4 million clones, roughly 93% of them singletons; the top ten hold approximately 0.37%. Remarks on this clone: Its antigen is currently unknown.

Study conclusions and caveats: What rarefaction showed was incomplete sorted-subset sequencing despite large depth.

With V trimmed by 0 bases and J by 3 bases, 11 bases remained unmatched. The germline CDR1 and CDR2 sequences are GTSNPN and SVGIG (reference sequence). CDR3 length: 17 amino acids. The source material was naive CD4+ T cells from PBMCs. Subset denoted: CD45RA+ positively selected. The clonotype originates from a man younger than 35 in good health. Some clones in this sample may be carry-over from other donors' samples. The chain has TRBV30 and TRBJ1-2; 9 bases agree with TRBD1. CDR3: CAWSVLKDRGVDYGYTF. CDR3 sequence (DNA): TGTGCCTGGAGTGTTTTAAAGGACAGGGGCGTCGACTATGGCTACACCTTC.